One TCR beta chain is described in this entry. What it binds is not known. Profiled with immunoSEQ multiplex PCR; TCRdb holds only in-frame clones, not every one. The repertoire holds about 140,000 clones, around 88% seen once, with under 3.5% in the top ten. This sample is drawn from a study of T cell responses to AZD1222 COVID-19 vaccine. Study-wide background: Some second doses came at about 4 weeks and others at about 12 weeks; these were pooled.

Notes on the study in general: Rises in breadth and depth of Spike-specific TCRs came after two AZD1222 doses. Spike as a whole was targeted by vaccine-associated CD4 TCRs, dominant at 160-218 and 743-854.

Source: peripheral blood, taken on day 0 of AZD1222 vaccination. The source of this sequence is an adult in good health.

The CDR3 DNA reads TGTGCCAGCAGTCCCCTTCCCCTGAACACTGAAGCTTTCTTT. Amino acids: CASSPLPLNTEAFF. V is TRBV27 and J is TRBJ1-1, with unresolved D. This CDR3 spans 14 amino acids. Germline V CDR1 and CDR2: MNHEY, SMNVEV (reference sequence). The V gene lost 5 bases and the J gene lost 0 bases, with 10 bases spanning the gap.